These T cell receptor beta chains were read from a single sample in a study of persistence of HIV-infected CD4 T cells. The antigens these receptors bind are not known. Sequenced by immunoSEQ multiplex PCR; TCRdb stores in-frame clones only, minus some. The data contain roughly 34,000 clones, 82% of them singletons. The sequencing here drew on CD4+ T cells sorted from PBMCs after approximately 20-hour stimulation, taken from a patient who received antiretroviral therapy. Source of these receptors: an adult woman with HIV who was CMV-seropositive. Each CDR3 is given without its conserved first and last residue. Size values are once, few and many counts, or a class for expanded clones, and some rows have none.

j_call,v_call,clone_size,cdr3_aa
TRBJ2-2,TRBV24-1,.,ATRSSYGLNTGELF
TRBJ1-2,TRBV25-1,.,ASSDRGRNYGYT
TRBJ1-1,TRBV5-1,.,ASRETGTGAPTEAF
TRBJ2-7,TRBV6-5,.,ASSYGQLYEQY
TRBJ2-6,TRBV28,.,ASSLGAGTGDSGANVLT
TRBJ2-2,TRBV5-1,.,ASSLVGPYTGELF
TRBJ2-2,TRBV5-8,.,ASSIDRGYYTGELF
TRBJ2-1,TRBV3-1/TRBV3-2,.,ASSPSAVEQF
TRBJ1-1,TRBV14,.,ASSLGQINTEAF
TRBJ2-1,TRBV7-8,.,ASSLVSYNEQF
TRBJ1-3,TRBV18,.,ASSPGTIRASGNTIY
TRBJ1-1,TRBV6-5,.,ASSIGGSMNTEAF
TRBJ1-2,TRBV7-8,.,ASSIQGHGYT
TRBJ1-2,TRBV7-2,.,ASSSRERQGENYGYT
TRBJ2-3,TRBV2,few,ASSPGEDTQY
TRBJ2-2,TRBV5-1,.,ASSLDAPNTGELF
TRBJ2-3,TRBV23-1,.,ASSQRTTSTDTQY
TRBJ1-1,TRBV3-1/TRBV3-2,.,ASSQTGLEAF
TRBJ1-2,TRBV30,.,AWSRAVGGYT
TRBJ1-1,TRBV10-2,.,ASMSRAGMNTEAF
TRBJ1-2,TRBV18,few,ASSPRAGGGYT
TRBJ1-1,TRBV6-2/TRBV6-3,.,ASSWTDLIEAF
TRBJ1-4,TRBV12-3/TRBV12-4,once,ASSLLMTGGMF
TRBJ1-1,TRBV27,.,ASSFGGGIAF
TRBJ2-1,TRBV9,.,ASSPSSYNEQF
TRBJ1-1,TRBV6-6,.,ASRVRAEAF
TRBJ1-3,TRBV5-1,once,ASSPEGRAEVGNTIY
TRBJ2-2,TRBV19,.,ASSIIRVRTGELF
TRBJ1-1,TRBV5-5,once,ASTPTDQNTEAF
TRBJ2-2,TRBV7-9,.,ASSPRLGDRELF
TRBJ1-1,TRBV2,once,ASSLGENTEAF
TRBJ1-1,TRBV6-5,.,ATTVQGKLAEAF
TRBJ1-3,TRBV30,.,AWSTPRYSGNTIY
TRBJ1-1,TRBV19,.,ASSKPRTGMSTEAF
TRBJ1-4,TRBV30,.,AWSTDATNEKLF
TRBJ1-5,TRBV5-1,.,ASSLGGTGANQPQH
TRBJ2-1,TRBV27,.,ASSLRLAGGAEQF
TRBJ2-7,TRBV2,few,ASRPLAGVIGSYEQY
TRBJ1-1,TRBV6-6,.,ASSYSLNTEAF
TRBJ2-3,TRBV9,.,ASSIAGGTDTQY
TRBJ1-5,TRBV6-5,.,ASKGAGPSNQPQH
TRBJ2-1,TRBV4-1,.,ASSQERNEQF
TRBJ1-1,TRBV19,once,ATKRGGANTEAF
TRBJ1-6,TRBV5-6,.,ASSLGTGRSPLH
TRBJ1-2,TRBV12-3/TRBV12-4,few,ASSSPGGYGYT
TRBJ2-2,TRBV5-1,few,ASRLAGGNTGELF
TRBJ2-3,TRBV5-4,.,ASSLAGRGRSTDTQY
TRBJ1-6,TRBV5-1,.,ASSAGGQRNSPLH
TRBJ2-7,TRBV6-5,.,ASSPQPGHPYEQY
TRBJ1-6,TRBV30,.,AWSGVGQYSPLH
TRBJ2-7,TRBV11-1,few,ASSFGQVYEQY
TRBJ2-5,TRBV6-1,.,ASSGAGGLQETQY
TRBJ2-3,TRBV7-2,few,ASSPPGLAWNTQY